This is a list of T cell receptor beta chains from one sample in a study of blood T cell repertoires in COVID-19. Assay used: immunoSEQ multiplex PCR; TCRdb lists only in-frame clones, some missing. The sample shows about 36,000 clones, over 75% of them seen only once. Specimen: peripheral blood. These receptors were taken from a human donor in a cohort sampled during active COVID-19. Both conserved end residues are part of each CDR3. The D gene is left open where the match is weak. Rows give clone size only sometimes, using once, few, many, or a class for an expanded clone.

V gene: TRBV28; clone size: NA; J gene: TRBJ1-1; CDR3 length: 16; D gene: NA; CDR3 DNA: TGTGCCAGCAGTTCACCTCCCAGGGTGGCGAACACTGAAGCTTTCTTT; CDR3 protein: CASSSPPRVANTEAFF
V gene: TRBV19; clone size: NA; J gene: TRBJ2-3; CDR3 length: 15; D gene: TRBD2; CDR3 DNA: TGTGCCAGTAGTCGACTAGCGGGAGGAGCAGATACGCAGTATTTT; CDR3 protein: CASSRLAGGADTQYF
V gene: TRBV18; clone size: NA; J gene: TRBJ1-5; CDR3 length: 16; D gene: NA; CDR3 DNA: TGTGCCAGCTCACCAGAAGGTCGGCAGGGCGCGAGGTCCCAGCATTTT; CDR3 protein: CASSPEGRQGARSQHF
V gene: TRBV20-1; clone size: NA; J gene: TRBJ1-1; CDR3 length: 12; D gene: NA; CDR3 DNA: TGCAGTGCTAGTCCCGTAAACACTGAAGCTTTCTTT; CDR3 protein: CSASPVNTEAFF
V gene: TRBV30; clone size: NA; J gene: TRBJ2-3; CDR3 length: 15; D gene: NA; CDR3 DNA: TGTGCCTGGAGTCACGAGGGGGAACGCACAGATACGCAGTATTTT; CDR3 protein: CAWSHEGERTDTQYF
V gene: TRBV7-9; clone size: NA; J gene: TRBJ2-3; CDR3 length: 12; D gene: NA; CDR3 DNA: TGTGCCAGCAGCTTGTCTATGGATACGCAGTATTTT; CDR3 protein: CASSLSMDTQYF
V gene: TRBV6-2/TRBV6-3; clone size: NA; J gene: TRBJ1-2; CDR3 length: 16; D gene: TRBD1; CDR3 DNA: TGTGCCAGCAGTCGCGCCGGACAGGGGGGCCGGGCTGGCTACACCTTC; CDR3 protein: CASSRAGQGGRAGYTF
V gene: TRBV5-6; clone size: once; J gene: TRBJ1-1; CDR3 length: 13; D gene: NA; CDR3 DNA: TGTGCCAGCAGCTTGCGCAGGAACACTGAAGCTTTCTTT; CDR3 protein: CASSLRRNTEAFF
V gene: TRBV10-1; clone size: NA; J gene: TRBJ2-5; CDR3 length: 15; D gene: TRBD1; CDR3 DNA: TGCGCCAGCTCAGCCGGGACAGGGAAGGGAAAGACCCAGTACTTC; CDR3 protein: CASSAGTGKGKTQYF
V gene: TRBV5-1; clone size: NA; J gene: TRBJ2-1; CDR3 length: 17; D gene: TRBD1; CDR3 DNA: TGCGCCAGCAGCTGGGGTAAACAGGGGGGCCCCTACAATGAGCAGTTCTTC; CDR3 protein: CASSWGKQGGPYNEQFF
V gene: TRBV6-1; clone size: NA; J gene: TRBJ1-5; CDR3 length: 15; D gene: NA; CDR3 DNA: TGTGCCAGCAGTGAAGCTCTTAGCCACAGGCAGCCCCAGCATTTT; CDR3 protein: CASSEALSHRQPQHF
V gene: TRBV5-1; clone size: NA; J gene: TRBJ1-4; CDR3 length: 15; D gene: NA; CDR3 DNA: TGCGCCAGCAGCCCTGACGCCTTAAAGCGGGAAAAACTGTTTTTT; CDR3 protein: CASSPDALKREKLFF
V gene: TRBV4-1; clone size: NA; J gene: TRBJ1-4; CDR3 length: 15; D gene: NA; CDR3 DNA: TGCGCCAGCAGCCAAGAGCTGGGCTTCAATGAAAAACTGTTTTTT; CDR3 protein: CASSQELGFNEKLFF
V gene: TRBV9; clone size: NA; J gene: TRBJ1-2; CDR3 length: 19; D gene: TRBD1; CDR3 DNA: TGTGCCAGCAGCGAGACAACAGGGGACTCGGACCAAGAAAACTATGGCTACACCTTC; CDR3 protein: CASSETTGDSDQENYGYTF
V gene: TRBV6-4; clone size: once; J gene: TRBJ2-3; CDR3 length: 15; D gene: TRBD2; CDR3 DNA: TGTGCCAGCAGCCTAGCGGGTGCGGACACAGATACGCAGTATTTT; CDR3 protein: CASSLAGADTDTQYF
V gene: TRBV28; clone size: NA; J gene: TRBJ2-3; CDR3 length: 14; D gene: TRBD1; CDR3 DNA: TGTGCCAGCAGTTTGTCAGGGGGTACAGATACGCAGTATTTT; CDR3 protein: CASSLSGGTDTQYF
V gene: TRBV5-4; clone size: NA; J gene: TRBJ2-1; CDR3 length: 14; D gene: TRBD2; CDR3 DNA: TGTGCCAGCAGCCAGCGGACTAGCGGGAATGAGCAGTTCTTC; CDR3 protein: CASSQRTSGNEQFF
V gene: TRBV28; clone size: NA; J gene: TRBJ1-1; CDR3 length: 11; D gene: TRBD1; CDR3 DNA: TGTGCCAGCAGGCAAGGGACAGGGGCTTTCTTT; CDR3 protein: CASRQGTGAFF
V gene: TRBV10-3; clone size: NA; J gene: TRBJ1-2; CDR3 length: 17; D gene: NA; CDR3 DNA: TGTGCCATCAGTGAGTCGAGAGGGGAGGGTCGGCTTTATGGCTACACCTTC; CDR3 protein: CAISESRGEGRLYGYTF
V gene: TRBV12-3/TRBV12-4; clone size: NA; J gene: TRBJ2-7; CDR3 length: 12; D gene: TRBD1; CDR3 DNA: TGTGCCATCACACAGGGGGGCTACGAGCAGTACTTC; CDR3 protein: CAITQGGYEQYF
V gene: TRBV18; clone size: NA; J gene: TRBJ2-5; CDR3 length: 13; D gene: NA; CDR3 DNA: TGTGCCAGCTCACCTCTGCAGGGAGAGACCCAGTACTTC; CDR3 protein: CASSPLQGETQYF
V gene: TRBV28; clone size: NA; J gene: TRBJ1-5; CDR3 length: 15; D gene: TRBD1; CDR3 DNA: TGTGCCAGCAGTTCGTTCAGGGGGCAATATCAGCCCCAGCATTTT; CDR3 protein: CASSSFRGQYQPQHF
V gene: TRBV10-1; clone size: few; J gene: TRBJ2-3; CDR3 length: 12; D gene: NA; CDR3 DNA: TGCGCCAGCGGGAGAGAGGCAGATACGCAGTATTTT; CDR3 protein: CASGREADTQYF
V gene: TRBV18; clone size: NA; J gene: TRBJ1-2; CDR3 length: 13; D gene: NA; CDR3 DNA: TGTGCCAGCTCACCACGGGGCAGATGGGGCTACACCTTC; CDR3 protein: CASSPRGRWGYTF
V gene: TRBV28; clone size: NA; J gene: TRBJ2-7; CDR3 length: 15; D gene: TRBD2; CDR3 DNA: TGTGCCAGCAGTCCTCGACTAGCGGGGTCCTACGAGCAGTACTTC; CDR3 protein: CASSPRLAGSYEQYF
V gene: TRBV30; clone size: NA; J gene: TRBJ1-6; CDR3 length: 15; D gene: NA; CDR3 DNA: TGTGCCTGGAAGGCAGCGAGCTCCTATAATTCACCCCTCCACTTT; CDR3 protein: CAWKAASSYNSPLHF
V gene: TRBV5-1; clone size: NA; J gene: TRBJ2-3; CDR3 length: 14; D gene: TRBD2; CDR3 DNA: TGCGCCAGCAGCCGGGAGGGCCGCGCAGATACGCAGTATTTT; CDR3 protein: CASSREGRADTQYF
V gene: TRBV28; clone size: NA; J gene: TRBJ2-7; CDR3 length: 14; D gene: NA; CDR3 DNA: TGTGCCAGCAGTTTAATACAGGTTCAGGGCGAGCAGTACTTC; CDR3 protein: CASSLIQVQGEQYF
V gene: TRBV4-3; clone size: NA; J gene: TRBJ2-1; CDR3 length: 16; D gene: TRBD2; CDR3 DNA: TGCGCCAGCAGCCTGACTCTTAGCGGGGTGGGCAATGAGCAGTTCTTC; CDR3 protein: CASSLTLSGVGNEQFF
V gene: TRBV3-1/TRBV3-2; clone size: NA; J gene: TRBJ1-3; CDR3 length: 16; D gene: NA; CDR3 DNA: TGTGCCAGCAGCCAAGAACATTTAGGGGCTGGAAACACCATATATTTT; CDR3 protein: CASSQEHLGAGNTIYF
V gene: TRBV21-1; clone size: NA; J gene: TRBJ1-2; CDR3 length: 17; D gene: NA; CDR3 DNA: TGTGCCAGCAGCCTAGGACAGGGTAATGTGGCTGACTATGGCTACACCTTC; CDR3 protein: CASSLGQGNVADYGYTF
V gene: TRBV25-1; clone size: once; J gene: TRBJ1-2; CDR3 length: 16; D gene: NA; CDR3 DNA: TGTGCCAGCAGTGAACCCCTGGGGGGGGGACCCTATGGCTACACCTTC; CDR3 protein: CASSEPLGGGPYGYTF
V gene: TRBV7-8; clone size: NA; J gene: TRBJ2-7; CDR3 length: 13; D gene: NA; CDR3 DNA: TGTGCCAGCAGTGGGAGAGGGGGACCCGAGCAGTACTTC; CDR3 protein: CASSGRGGPEQYF
V gene: TRBV14; clone size: NA; J gene: TRBJ2-1; CDR3 length: 15; D gene: TRBD2; CDR3 DNA: TGTGCCAGCAGCCTCGGGACTAGCGGCTACAATGAGCAGTTCTTC; CDR3 protein: CASSLGTSGYNEQFF
V gene: TRBV27; clone size: once; J gene: TRBJ1-1; CDR3 length: 14; D gene: NA; CDR3 DNA: TGTGCCAGCAGTTTATTTTTAGGGGCCGCTGAAGCTTTCTTT; CDR3 protein: CASSLFLGAAEAFF
V gene: TRBV24-1; clone size: NA; J gene: TRBJ2-1; CDR3 length: 13; D gene: TRBD1; CDR3 DNA: TGTGCCACCGAGGGGGCCCCCCCTCGTGAGCAGTTCTTC; CDR3 protein: CATEGAPPREQFF
V gene: TRBV5-1; clone size: once; J gene: TRBJ2-1; CDR3 length: 16; D gene: NA; CDR3 DNA: TGCGCCAGCAGCTTGGGAACCGGGACAAGAAGGAATGAGCAGTTCTTC; CDR3 protein: CASSLGTGTRRNEQFF
V gene: TRBV7-7; clone size: NA; J gene: TRBJ2-3; CDR3 length: 15; D gene: TRBD1; CDR3 DNA: TGTGCCAGCAGCCCCCAAGGGACAGGGACAGATACGCAGTATTTT; CDR3 protein: CASSPQGTGTDTQYF
V gene: TRBV5-1; clone size: once; J gene: TRBJ2-2; CDR3 length: 14; D gene: NA; CDR3 DNA: TGCGCCAGCAGCTTGCGTCAGGGGACCGGGGAGCTGTTTTTT; CDR3 protein: CASSLRQGTGELFF
V gene: TRBV12-3/TRBV12-4; clone size: NA; J gene: TRBJ2-7; CDR3 length: 13; D gene: TRBD2; CDR3 DNA: TGTGCCAGCAGATCTAGCGGGCGATACGAGCAGTACTTC; CDR3 protein: CASRSSGRYEQYF
V gene: TRBV5-1; clone size: NA; J gene: TRBJ1-4; CDR3 length: 18; D gene: TRBD1; CDR3 DNA: TGCGCCAGCAGCTTACAGACAGGGGGCGGGGGACGGAATGAAAAACTGTTTTTT; CDR3 protein: CASSLQTGGGGRNEKLFF
V gene: TRBV20-1; clone size: NA; J gene: TRBJ2-5; CDR3 length: 12; D gene: NA; CDR3 DNA: TGCAGTGCTAGTATCGGTCGGGAGACCCAGTACTTC; CDR3 protein: CSASIGRETQYF
V gene: TRBV7-2; clone size: NA; J gene: TRBJ2-5; CDR3 length: 14; D gene: TRBD1; CDR3 DNA: TGTGCCAGCAGCTGGACAGGGTCCAAAGAGACCCAGTACTTC; CDR3 protein: CASSWTGSKETQYF
V gene: TRBV6-4; clone size: NA; J gene: TRBJ1-2; CDR3 length: 15; D gene: NA; CDR3 DNA: TGTGCCAGCAGAGACAAAACCGGGGAAAACTATGGCTACACCTTC; CDR3 protein: CASRDKTGENYGYTF
V gene: TRBV9; clone size: NA; J gene: TRBJ2-1; CDR3 length: 15; D gene: TRBD2; CDR3 DNA: TGTGCCAGCAGCGTAGCAGCGGGAGTCTACAATGAGCAGTTCTTC; CDR3 protein: CASSVAAGVYNEQFF
V gene: TRBV15; clone size: NA; J gene: TRBJ2-7; CDR3 length: 17; D gene: TRBD2; CDR3 DNA: TGTGCCACCAGCATCCCTAGGGGGCCTAGCGGGATCCCCGAGCAGTACTTC; CDR3 protein: CATSIPRGPSGIPEQYF